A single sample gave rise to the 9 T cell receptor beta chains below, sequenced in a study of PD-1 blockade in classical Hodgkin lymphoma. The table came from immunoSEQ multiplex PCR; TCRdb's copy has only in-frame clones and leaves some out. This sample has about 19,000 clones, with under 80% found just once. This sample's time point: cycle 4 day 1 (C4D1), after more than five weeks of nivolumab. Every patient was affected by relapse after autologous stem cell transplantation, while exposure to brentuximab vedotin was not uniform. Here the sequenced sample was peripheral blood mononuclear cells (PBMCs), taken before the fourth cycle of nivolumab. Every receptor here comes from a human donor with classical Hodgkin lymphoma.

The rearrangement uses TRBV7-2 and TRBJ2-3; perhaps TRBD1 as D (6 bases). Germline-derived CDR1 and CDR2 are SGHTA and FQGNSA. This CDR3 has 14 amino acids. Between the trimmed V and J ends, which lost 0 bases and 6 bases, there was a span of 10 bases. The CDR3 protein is CASSLAQGLDTQYF. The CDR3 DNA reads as TGTGCCAGCAGCTTAGCCCAGGGGTTGGATACGCAGTATTTT.

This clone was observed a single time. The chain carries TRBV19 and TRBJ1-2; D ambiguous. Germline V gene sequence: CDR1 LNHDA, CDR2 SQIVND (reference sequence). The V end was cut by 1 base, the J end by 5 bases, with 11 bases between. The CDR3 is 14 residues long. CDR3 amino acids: CASSIVSGVYGYTF. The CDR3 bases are TGTGCCAGTAGTATAGTATCTGGTGTTTATGGCTACACCTTC. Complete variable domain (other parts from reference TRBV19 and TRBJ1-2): DGGITQSPKYLFRKEGQNVTLSCEQNLNHDAMYWYRQDPGQGLRLIYYSQIVNDFQKGDIAEGYSVSREKKESFPLTVTSAQKNPTAFYLCASSIVSGVYGYTFGSGTRLTVV.

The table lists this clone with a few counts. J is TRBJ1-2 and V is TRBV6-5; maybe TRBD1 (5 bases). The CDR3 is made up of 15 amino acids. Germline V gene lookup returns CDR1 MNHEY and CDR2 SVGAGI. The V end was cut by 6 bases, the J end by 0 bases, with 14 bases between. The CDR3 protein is CASSWTSAANYGYTF. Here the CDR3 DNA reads TGTGCCAGCAGCTGGACATCCGCGGCTAACTATGGCTACACCTTC.

The CDR3: CASSIRGPLNYGYTF. CDR3 sequence (DNA): TGTGCCAGTAGTATCAGAGGGCCTTTAAATTATGGCTACACCTTC. This chain connects TRBV19 to TRBJ1-2; D call uncertain. CDR3 length: 15 residues. V shed 3 bases and J shed 5 bases, with 16 bases lying between them. Germline loops: CDR1 LNHDA, CDR2 SQIVND (reference sequence). Looking up the rest from reference TRBV19 and TRBJ1-2 gives the full variable domain: DGGITQSPKYLFRKEGQNVTLSCEQNLNHDAMYWYRQDPGQGLRLIYYSQIVNDFQKGDIAEGYSVSREKKESFPLTVTSAQKNPTAFYLCASSIRGPLNYGYTFGSGTRLTVV.

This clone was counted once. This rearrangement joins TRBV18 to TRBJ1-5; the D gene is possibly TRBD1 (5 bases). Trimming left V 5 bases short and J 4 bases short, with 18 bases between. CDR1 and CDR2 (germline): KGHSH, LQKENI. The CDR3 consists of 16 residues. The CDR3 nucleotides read TGTGCCAGCTCAGCAACGGGGACGGGAGGGAATCAGCCCCAGCATTTT. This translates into CASSATGTGGNQPQHF.

CDR3 sequence (DNA): TGTGCCAGCAGCCACAGGGGGCTTTGGGAGCAGTACTTC. Translated: CASSHRGLWEQYF. The chain couples TRBV7-8 to TRBJ2-7; 9 bases fit TRBD1. With V trimmed by 5 bases and J by 7 bases, 6 bases remained unmatched. The germline gives CDR1 SGHVS, CDR2 FQNEAQ. The CDR3 contains 13 residues.

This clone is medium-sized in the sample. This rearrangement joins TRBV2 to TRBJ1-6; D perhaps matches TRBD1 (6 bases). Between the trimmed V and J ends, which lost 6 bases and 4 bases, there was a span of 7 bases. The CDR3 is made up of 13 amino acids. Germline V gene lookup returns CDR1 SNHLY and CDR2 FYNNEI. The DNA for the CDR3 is TGTGCCAGCAGGGACAGATATAATTCACCCCTCCACTTT. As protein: CASRDRYNSPLHF.

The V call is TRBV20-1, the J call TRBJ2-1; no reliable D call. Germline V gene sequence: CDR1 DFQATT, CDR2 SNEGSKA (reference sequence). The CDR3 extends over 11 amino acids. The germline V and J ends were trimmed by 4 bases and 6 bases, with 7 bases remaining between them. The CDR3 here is CSANLRNEQFF. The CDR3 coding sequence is TGCAGTGCTAATCTACGCAATGAGCAGTTCTTC.

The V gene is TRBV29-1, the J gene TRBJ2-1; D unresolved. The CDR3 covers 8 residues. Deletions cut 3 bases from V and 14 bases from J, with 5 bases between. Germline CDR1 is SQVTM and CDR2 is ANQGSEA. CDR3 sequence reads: CSVDREFF. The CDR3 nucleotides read TGCAGCGTTGATAGGGAGTTCTTC.